This paragraph reports one T cell receptor (beta chain). The antigen remains unidentified. An end of the junction differs from the germline gene, which may be a read error. The method was immunoSEQ multiplex PCR; TCRdb's version includes in-frame clones alone and lacks a portion of them. The sample shows approximately 80,000 clones, roughly 89% of them seen only once. The sample comes from a study of OX40 agonist ivuxolimab in advanced cancers. General study results and limits: In the 0.1-3.0 mg/kg groups, partial responders showed among the lowest expansion.

Per germline, CDR1 MNHNY and CDR2 SVGAGI (reference sequence). The CDR3 is 14 amino acids. The sequence derives from an adult with an advanced solid tumor such as melanoma, head and neck, liver or kidney cancer. This sequence joins TRBV6-6 and TRBJ2-1, with D possibly matching TRBD2 (5 bases). The sequencing used CD4+ or CD8+ T cells sorted from blood, collected in a trial of the OX40 agonist ivuxolimab. The CDR3 reads CASSYTTDYHEQFF. For the CDR3, the DNA is TGTGCCAGCAGTTACACGACTGACTACCATGAGCAGTTCTTC.